The source of this T cell receptor beta chain is a study of T-cell reconstitution after alpha-beta-depleted transplantation in children. General study findings and limits: From surviving recipient T cells and thymic progenitors came the high day-60 TCRbeta diversity observed in some patients. Once a year had passed after transplant, T-cell counts and diversity came mostly from newly produced T cells. As was reported, about two months after transplant, alpha-beta T cells came from several hundred expanded graft clones.

Unique molecular identifiers tagged the TCRbeta library. MiXCR was run by TCRdb on the PCR reads, yielding one entry per CDR3 protein. This table holds 400,000 to 550,000 distinct CDR3 sequences, 10% to 13% found once. As regards this clonotype: What it binds is not known.

V dropped 5 bases and J dropped 0 bases, with 8 bases sitting between them. Germline V gene lookup returns CDR1 LNHDA and CDR2 SQIVND (reference sequence). The CDR3 loop spans 14 amino acids. The material was PBMCs, obtained before TCRalphabeta/CD19-depleted stem cell transplant. V usage is TRBV19 and J usage is TRBJ2-1; D perhaps matches TRBD2 (5 bases). The TCR sequence derives from a child under 10 years old with inherited bone marrow failure, due to receive a stem cell transplant. CDR3 coding DNA: TGTGCCAGTAGTCACAGCGGCTCCTACAATGAGCAGTTCTTC. This translates into CASSHSGSYNEQFF.